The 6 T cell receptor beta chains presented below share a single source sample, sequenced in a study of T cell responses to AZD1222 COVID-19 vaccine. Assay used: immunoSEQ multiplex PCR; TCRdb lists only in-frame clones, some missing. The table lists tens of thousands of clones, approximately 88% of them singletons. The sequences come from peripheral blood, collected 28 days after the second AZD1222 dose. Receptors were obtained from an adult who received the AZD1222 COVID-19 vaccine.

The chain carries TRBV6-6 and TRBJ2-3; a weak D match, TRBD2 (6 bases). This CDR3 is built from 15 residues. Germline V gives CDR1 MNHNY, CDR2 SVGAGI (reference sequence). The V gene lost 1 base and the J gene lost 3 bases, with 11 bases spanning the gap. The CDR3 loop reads CASSYYGGRTDTQYF. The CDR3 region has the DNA TGTGCCAGCAGTTACTACGGAGGGAGGACAGATACGCAGTATTTT.

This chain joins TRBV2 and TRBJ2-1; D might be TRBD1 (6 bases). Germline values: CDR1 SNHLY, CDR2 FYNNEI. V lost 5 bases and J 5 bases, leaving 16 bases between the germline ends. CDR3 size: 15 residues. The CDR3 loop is CASSRQAQRNNEQFF. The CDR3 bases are TGTGCCAGCAGTCGACAGGCCCAGAGGAACAATGAGCAGTTCTTC.

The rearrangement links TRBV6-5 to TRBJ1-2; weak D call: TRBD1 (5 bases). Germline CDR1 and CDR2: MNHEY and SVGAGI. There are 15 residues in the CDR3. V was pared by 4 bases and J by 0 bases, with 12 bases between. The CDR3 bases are TGTGCCAGCAGTTCCCAGGGAAGGGCTAACTATGGCTACACCTTC. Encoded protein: CASSSQGRANYGYTF.

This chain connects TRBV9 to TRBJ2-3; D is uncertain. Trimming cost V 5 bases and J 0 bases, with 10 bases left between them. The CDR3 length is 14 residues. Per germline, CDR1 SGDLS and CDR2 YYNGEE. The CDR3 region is CASSLRMSTDTQYF. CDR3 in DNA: TGTGCCAGCAGTCTCCGTATGAGCACAGATACGCAGTATTTT.

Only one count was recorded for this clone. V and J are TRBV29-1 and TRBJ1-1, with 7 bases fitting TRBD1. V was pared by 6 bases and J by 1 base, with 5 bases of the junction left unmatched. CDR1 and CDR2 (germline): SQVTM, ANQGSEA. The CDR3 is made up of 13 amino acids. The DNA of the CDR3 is TGCAGCGTCTCAGGGGGTCGGAACACTGAAGCTTTCTTT. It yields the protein CSVSGGRNTEAFF.

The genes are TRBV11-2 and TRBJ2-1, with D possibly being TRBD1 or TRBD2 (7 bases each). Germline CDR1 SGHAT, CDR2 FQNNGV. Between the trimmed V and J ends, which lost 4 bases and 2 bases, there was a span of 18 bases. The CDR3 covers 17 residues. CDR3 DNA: TGTGCCAGCAGCTCAAGAATCCAGGGGGGGCCCTACAATGAGCAGTTCTTC. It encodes CASSSRIQGGPYNEQFF.